This entry lists 20 T cell receptor beta chains sequenced from one sample in a study of T cell repertoires in cytomegalovirus infection. TCRdb reanalysed the reads using MiXCR and keeps one entry per CDR3 protein. Of roughly 230,000 distinct CDR3 sequences listed, approximately 22% are singletons. Sequencing was done on a sample of CD8+ T cells from PBMCs. The receptor set was obtained from a human donor in good health (CMV status not recorded). Some clones in this sample may be carry-over from other donors' samples.

A few counts support this clonotype. This chain links TRBV12-3 or TRBV12-4 with TRBJ1-2, with D possibly being TRBD1 (5 bases). With 5 bases removed from V and 8 bases from J, the gap between germline ends came to 9 bases. CDR3 size: 11 residues. CDR3 nucleotides: TGTGCCAGCAGTCAGGGACGCGGCTACACCTTC. Encoded protein: CASSQGRGYTF.

The chain links TRBV29-1 to TRBJ2-5, with no clear D. V shed 6 bases and J shed 1 base, with 12 bases lying between them. The V gene's germline CDR1 is SQVTM and CDR2 ANQGSEA. The CDR3 is made up of 13 amino acids. The CDR3 DNA sequence: TGCAGCGTCTATGGACGGCTCCAAGAGACCCAGTACTTC. It specifies CSVYGRLQETQYF.

This clonotype was recorded many times. The chain combines TRBV7-6 with TRBJ2-2; D is undetermined. The V gene's germline CDR1 is SGHVS and CDR2 FNYEAQ. The CDR3 loop spans 12 amino acids. The V and J ends lost 5 bases and 1 base respectively, with 2 bases between them. CDR3 protein: CASSRNTGELFF. DNA of the CDR3: TGTGCCAGCAGCCGGAACACCGGGGAGCTGTTTTTT.

In this sample, this clonotype turned up many times. This rearrangement joins TRBV6-2 or TRBV6-3 to TRBJ2-5; no clear D. The CDR3 contains 17 residues. The V and J ends lost 5 bases and 1 base respectively, with 20 bases between them. Germline CDR1 reads MNHEY; CDR2 reads SVGEGT. CDR3 sequence reads: CASSIQRTVNPQETQYF. The CDR3 bases are TGTGCCAGCAGTATACAAAGGACCGTAAACCCCCAAGAGACCCAGTACTTC.

This chain connects TRBV6-2 or TRBV6-3 to TRBJ1-5, with 7 nucleotides matching TRBD1. The J segment lost 6 bases and the V segment lost 6 bases, leaving 8 bases of the junction unmatched. This CDR3 has 14 amino acids. Germline loops: CDR1 MNHEY, CDR2 SVGEGT. CDR3 DNA sequence: TGTGCCAGCAGCAAGACAGGGAATGGTCAGCCCCAGCATTTT. Translation gives CASSKTGNGQPQHF.

This chain uses TRBV2 with TRBJ2-2; D is possibly TRBD2 (5 bases). Trimming removed 6 bases at V and 5 bases at J, with 13 bases between. This CDR3 comprises 14 residues. Germline V gene data show CDR1 as SNHLY and CDR2 as FYNNEI. Here the CDR3 DNA reads TGTGCCAGCAGCCCGGGAATGGGGACCGGGGAGCTGTTTTTT. Translating gives CASSPGMGTGELFF.

The chain couples TRBV25-1 to TRBJ1-1; weak D call: TRBD1 (5 bases). The CDR3 is 11 amino acids. Looked up from germline, CDR1 is MGHDK and CDR2 is SYGVNS. Trimming removed 5 bases at V and 8 bases at J, with 9 bases between. The CDR3 region is CASSPGEEAFF. In DNA form, the CDR3 reads TGTGCCAGCAGTCCGGGGGAGGAAGCTTTCTTT.

The chain joins TRBV19 to TRBJ1-5; D is perhaps TRBD1 (5 bases). V was cut by 5 bases and J by 4 bases, with 12 bases left in between. Germline lookup yields CDR1 LNHDA and CDR2 SQIVND (reference sequence). This CDR3 has 14 amino acids. The CDR3 DNA sequence: TGTGCCAGTAGTGTCCAGGGTCATAATCAGCCCCAGCATTTT. Its translation: CASSVQGHNQPQHF. Together with reference TRBV19 and TRBJ1-5, the CDR3 gives the full variable domain: DGGITQSPKYLFRKEGQNVTLSCEQNLNHDAMYWYRQDPGQGLRLIYYSQIVNDFQKGDIAEGYSVSREKKESFPLTVTSAQKNPTAFYLCASSVQGHNQPQHFGDGTRLSIL.

This clonotype was observed a few times. V and J are TRBV20-1 and TRBJ1-6; TRBD1 is a possible D gene (6 bases). Germline V gene lookup returns CDR1 DFQATT and CDR2 SNEGSKA (reference sequence). Trimming cost V 3 bases and J 1 base, with 16 bases left between them. There are 17 residues in the CDR3. The CDR3 reads CSARDSVIGSYNSPLHF. CDR3 sequence (DNA): TGCAGTGCTAGGGACAGCGTTATCGGGTCCTATAATTCACCCCTCCACTTT.

The chain joins TRBV6-5 to TRBJ2-1; D is uncertain. CDR3 length equals 16 residues. The germline gives CDR1 MNHEY, CDR2 SVGAGI. The V end lost 4 bases, the J end lost 7 bases, and 20 bases lay between the germline ends. The CDR3 DNA reads as TGTGCCAGCAGTTCTATGGCGAGCCCCCTTTTGAATGAGCAGTTCTTC. Translation gives CASSSMASPLLNEQFF.

This clonotype was recorded at least ten times. The V and J genes are TRBV5-6 and TRBJ1-4, with TRBD1 as a possible D gene (6 bases). The germline gives CDR1 SGHDT, CDR2 YYEEEE. The CDR3 sequence is 15 residues long. Trimming removed 4 bases from V and 8 bases from J, with 18 bases in between. The CDR3 loop is CASSPQGLESEKLFF. DNA of the CDR3: TGTGCCAGCAGCCCGCAGGGGCTCGAAAGCGAAAAACTGTTTTTT.

The V and J genes are TRBV2 and TRBJ2-1, with TRBD2 as a possible D gene (6 bases). Germline V gene sequence: CDR1 SNHLY, CDR2 FYNNEI. The V end was cut by 11 bases, the J end by 6 bases, with 23 bases between. The CDR3 has 15 amino acids. This CDR3 reads CAGTGHEVGGNEQFF. The CDR3 bases are TGTGCCGGGACTGGGCATGAGGTTGGTGGCAATGAGCAGTTCTTC.

J is TRBJ2-5 and V is TRBV7-6, with 8 bases matching TRBD2. The CDR3 totals 15 residues. Germline loops: CDR1 SGHVS, CDR2 FNYEAQ. J lost 4 bases, V lost 5 bases, and 9 bases had no gene match. This CDR3 reads CASSGNLAGGETQYF. The CDR3 coding sequence is TGTGCCAGCAGCGGAAACCTAGCGGGCGGAGAGACCCAGTACTTC.

This clonotype was observed at least ten times. This rearrangement joins TRBV28 to TRBJ2-7; weak D call: TRBD2 (5 bases). Per the germline V gene, CDR1 is MDHEN and CDR2 is SYDVKM. The CDR3 has 15 residues. Between the trimmed V and J ends, which lost 6 bases and 1 base, there was a span of 16 bases. CDR3 sequence reads: CASRTTPLMSYEQYF. The CDR3 DNA reads as TGTGCCAGCAGGACTACCCCTCTGATGTCCTACGAGCAGTACTTC.

This clonotype was observed a few times. The chain is built from TRBV18 and TRBJ2-5, with TRBD1 as a possible D gene (6 bases). Trimming stripped 5 bases from V and 2 bases from J, with 15 bases between. In germline, CDR1 is KGHSH, CDR2 LQKENI. The CDR3 loop spans 15 amino acids. CDR3 protein: CASSSLEDSQETQYF. CDR3 nucleotides: TGTGCCAGCTCATCGCTAGAGGACAGTCAAGAGACCCAGTACTTC.

The rearrangement uses TRBV6-2 or TRBV6-3 and TRBJ1-2; TRBD1 matches at 10 bases. This CDR3 contains 15 residues. CDR1 and CDR2 (germline): MNHEY, SVGEGT. V was clipped by 7 bases and J by 4 bases; unmatched bases: 9. The CDR3 reads CASNGQGESSYGYTF. The DNA for the CDR3 is TGTGCCAGCAATGGACAGGGGGAGTCTAGCTATGGCTACACCTTC.

This clonotype was counted ten times or more. CDR3 DNA sequence: TGTGCCAGCAGCTTAGCTCCGCGGGGGGGCGGAAACATTCAGTACTTC. Its translation: CASSLAPRGGGNIQYF. J is TRBJ2-4 and V is TRBV7-2, with 9 bases identical to TRBD2. From germline, CDR1 is SGHTA and CDR2 FQGNSA. The J segment lost 6 bases and the V segment lost 0 bases, leaving 6 bases of the junction unmatched. The CDR3 contains 16 residues.

This clonotype was found a few times. The rearrangement links TRBV27 to TRBJ1-5; D is uncertain. In germline, CDR1 is MNHEY, CDR2 SMNVEV (reference sequence). The CDR3 spans 15 residues. Trimming cost V 6 bases and J 9 bases, with 21 bases left between them. As DNA, the CDR3 is TGTGCCAGCAGCCCGACCCAGAGCCCAGTTGGGCCCCAGCATTTT. Translating it yields CASSPTQSPVGPQHF.

This clonotype was seen at least ten times. J is TRBJ2-5 and V is TRBV7-8; D might be TRBD2 (5 bases). The CDR3 spans 15 residues. CDR1 and CDR2 (germline): SGHVS, FQNEAQ. V dropped 8 bases and J dropped 4 bases, with 20 bases sitting between them. CDR3 DNA: TGTGCCAGCCGCTATCTTTCGGGATTACCAGAGACCCAGTACTTC. It codes for CASRYLSGLPETQYF. Combining the CDR3 with reference TRBV7-8 and TRBJ2-5 gives the whole variable domain GAGVSQSPRYKVAKRGQDVALRCDPISGHVSLFWYQQALGQGPEFLTYFQNEAQLDKSGLPSDRFFAERPEGSVSTLKIQRTQQEDSAVYLCASRYLSGLPETQYFGPGTRLLVL.

The chain is built from TRBV9 and TRBJ2-3; 11 bases line up with TRBD2. The germline gives CDR1 SGDLS, CDR2 YYNGEE. V shed 3 bases, J shed 5 bases, and the junction held 5 bases outside the gene matches. This CDR3 has 15 amino acids. Here the CDR3 reads CASSALAGGLDTQYF. The CDR3 nucleotides are TGTGCCAGCAGCGCCTTAGCGGGGGGGCTAGATACGCAGTATTTT. The full variable domain, its missing parts supplied by reference TRBV9 and TRBJ2-3, is DSGVTQTPKHLITATGQRVTLRCSPRSGDLSVYWYQQSLDQGLQFLIQYYNGEERAKGNILERFSAQQFPDLHSELNLSSLELGDSALYFCASSALAGGLDTQYFGPGTRLTVL.